A single sample gave rise to the 5 T cell receptor beta chains below, sequenced in a study of blood T cells in healthy people across ages. Primers used in a second PCR of roughly 7 to 12 cycles were a sample-barcoded 5' primer and a J-beta primer mix. TCRdb analysed the 5' RACE reads with MiXCR anew, one entry per CDR3 protein. The sample holds under 2 million distinct CDR3 sequences, about 35% seen once. Source material: blood. The source is a woman in her twenties or thirties in good health.

This sequence joins TRBV10-1 and TRBJ2-2; 11 bases fit TRBD2. In germline, CDR1 is WNHNN, CDR2 SYGVQD (reference sequence). The CDR3 extends over 15 amino acids. V lost 5 bases, J lost 7 bases, and 6 bases stayed unmatched. CDR3 DNA sequence: TGCGCCAGCAGTCCAAGACTAGCGGGACACGGGGAGCTGTTTTTT. Its protein is CASSPRLAGHGELFF.

CDR3 region: CASSQDLGQGGPSSYEQYF. The CDR3 DNA sequence: TGTGCCAGCAGCCAAGATCTGGGACAGGGTGGCCCCAGCTCCTACGAGCAGTACTTC. The chain employs TRBV4-2 and TRBJ2-7, with 9 bases aligning to TRBD1. This CDR3 has 19 amino acids. Trimming removed 0 bases from V and 0 bases from J; junction bases left unmatched: 12. CDR1 and CDR2 from the germline V gene are LGHNA and YNFKEQ.

This clonotype has at least ten counts. The V and J genes are TRBV20-1 and TRBJ1-2, with 9 bases identical to TRBD1. Germline V gives CDR1 DFQATT, CDR2 SNEGSKA (reference sequence). The CDR3 runs 13 residues. V shed 2 bases and J 8 bases; nucleotides not matched to a gene: 6. CDR3 in amino acids: CSARPGTGIGYTF. The CDR3 DNA reads TGCAGTGCTAGACCCGGGACAGGGATCGGCTACACCTTC.

This clonotype was counted many times. This could be a read error, since a much larger clone is one nucleotide away. The chain couples TRBV4-2 to TRBJ2-5; 13 bases fit TRBD2. The CDR3 sequence is 18 residues long. Germline CDR1 is LGHNA and CDR2 is YNFKEQ. With V trimmed by 0 bases and J by 5 bases, 9 bases remained unmatched. CDR3 sequence: CASSQELAGGPRGETQYF. Here the CDR3 DNA reads TGTGCCAGCAGCCAAGAACTAGCGGGGGGGCCGAGGGGCGAGACCCAGTACTTC.

On this clonotype: The junction differs from germline at one of its ends, possibly a read error. The J gene is TRBJ1-5, the V gene TRBV28; D not certain. The germline gives CDR1 MDHEN, CDR2 SYDVKM. This CDR3 comprises 17 residues. The DNA of the CDR3 is TGTGCCGGCAGTTTCGACAACCGGGAGAATAGCAATCAGCCCCAGCATTTT. It translates to CAGSFDNRENSNQPQHF. The variable domain in full, completed from reference TRBV28 and TRBJ1-5, reads DVKVTQSSRYLVKRTGEKVFLECVQDMDHENMFWYRQDPGLGLRLIYFSYDVKMKEKGDIPEGYSVSREKKERFSLILESASTNQTSMYLCAGSFDNRENSNQPQHFGDGTRLSIL.